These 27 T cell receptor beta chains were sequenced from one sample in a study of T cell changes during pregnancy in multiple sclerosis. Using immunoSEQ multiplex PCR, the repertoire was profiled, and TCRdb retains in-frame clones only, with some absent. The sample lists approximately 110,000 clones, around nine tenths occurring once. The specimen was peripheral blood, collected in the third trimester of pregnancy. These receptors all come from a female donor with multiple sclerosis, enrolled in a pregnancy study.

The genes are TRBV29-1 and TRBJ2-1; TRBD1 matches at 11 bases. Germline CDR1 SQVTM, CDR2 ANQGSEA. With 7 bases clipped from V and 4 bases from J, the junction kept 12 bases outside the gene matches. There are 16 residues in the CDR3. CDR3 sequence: CSAIGTGGLAYNEQFF. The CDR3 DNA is TGCAGCGCCATCGGGACAGGGGGGCTGGCATACAATGAGCAGTTCTTC.

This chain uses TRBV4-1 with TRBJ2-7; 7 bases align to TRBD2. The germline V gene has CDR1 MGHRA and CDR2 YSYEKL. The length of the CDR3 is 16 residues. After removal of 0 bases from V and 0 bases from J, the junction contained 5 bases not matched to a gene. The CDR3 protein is CASSQERLANSYEQYF. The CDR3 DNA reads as TGCGCCAGCAGCCAAGAGAGACTAGCAAACTCCTACGAGCAGTACTTC.

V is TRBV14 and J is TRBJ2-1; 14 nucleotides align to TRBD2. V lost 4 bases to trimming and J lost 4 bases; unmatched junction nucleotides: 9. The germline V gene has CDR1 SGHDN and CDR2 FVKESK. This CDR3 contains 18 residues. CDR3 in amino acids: CASSPFRTSGRRYNEQFF. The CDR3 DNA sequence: TGTGCCAGCAGCCCATTTAGGACTAGCGGGAGGCGATACAATGAGCAGTTCTTC.

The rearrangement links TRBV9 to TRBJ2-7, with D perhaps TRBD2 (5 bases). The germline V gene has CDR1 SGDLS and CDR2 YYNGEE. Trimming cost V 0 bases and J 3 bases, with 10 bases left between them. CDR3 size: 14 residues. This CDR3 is CASSVGRAGYEQYF. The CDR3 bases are TGTGCCAGCAGCGTAGGTCGGGCGGGCTACGAGCAGTACTTC.

The CDR3 nucleotides read TGCGCCAGCAGCCAAGGGGGCTTAGAGGCACTAAGCTCCTACAATGAGCAGTTCTTC. Translated, it gives CASSQGGLEALSSYNEQFF. This chain links TRBV4-1 with TRBJ2-1; a weak D match, TRBD1 (5 bases). The CDR3 contains 19 residues. Germline values: CDR1 MGHRA, CDR2 YSYEKL. The ends were cut back, 1 base at V and 0 bases at J, with 19 bases in the middle.

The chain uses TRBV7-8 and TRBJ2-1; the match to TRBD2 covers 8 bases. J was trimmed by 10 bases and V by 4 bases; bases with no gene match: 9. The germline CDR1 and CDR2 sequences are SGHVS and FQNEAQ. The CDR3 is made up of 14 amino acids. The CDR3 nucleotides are TGTGCCAGCAGCTCGGGGACTAGGGCGGGCGAGCAGTTCTTC. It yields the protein CASSSGTRAGEQFF.

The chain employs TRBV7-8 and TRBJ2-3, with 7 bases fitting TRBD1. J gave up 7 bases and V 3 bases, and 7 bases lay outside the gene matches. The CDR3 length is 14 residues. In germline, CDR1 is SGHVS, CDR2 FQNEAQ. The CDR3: CASSFPTGSNTQYF. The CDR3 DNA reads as TGTGCCAGCAGCTTCCCGACAGGGTCAAATACGCAGTATTTT.

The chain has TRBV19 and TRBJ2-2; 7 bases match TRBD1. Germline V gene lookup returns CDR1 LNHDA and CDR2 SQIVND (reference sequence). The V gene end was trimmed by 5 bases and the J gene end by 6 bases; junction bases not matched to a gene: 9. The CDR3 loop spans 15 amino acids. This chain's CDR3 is CASSVQGLIPGELFF. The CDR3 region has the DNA TGTGCCAGTAGTGTACAGGGGTTAATCCCCGGGGAGCTGTTTTTT.

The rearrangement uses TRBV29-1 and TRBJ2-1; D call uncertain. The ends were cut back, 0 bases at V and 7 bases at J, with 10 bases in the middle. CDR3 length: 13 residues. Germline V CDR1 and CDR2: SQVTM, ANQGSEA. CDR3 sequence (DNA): TGCAGCGTTGAAGATGTGACTCGGAATGAGCAGTTCTTC. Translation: CSVEDVTRNEQFF.

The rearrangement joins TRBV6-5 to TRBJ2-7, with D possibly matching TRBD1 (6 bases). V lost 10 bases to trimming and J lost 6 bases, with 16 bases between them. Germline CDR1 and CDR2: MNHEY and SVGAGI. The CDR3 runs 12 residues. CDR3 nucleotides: TGTGCCACCAAAGGGGGAACGCGCGAGCAGTACTTC. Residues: CATKGGTREQYF.

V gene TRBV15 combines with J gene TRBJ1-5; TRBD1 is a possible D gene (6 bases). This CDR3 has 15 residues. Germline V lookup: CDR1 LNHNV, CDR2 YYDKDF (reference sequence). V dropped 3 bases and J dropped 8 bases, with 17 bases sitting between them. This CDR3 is CATSRPTGTREPQHF. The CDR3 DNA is TGTGCCACCAGCAGGCCTACAGGGACGAGAGAGCCCCAGCATTTT.

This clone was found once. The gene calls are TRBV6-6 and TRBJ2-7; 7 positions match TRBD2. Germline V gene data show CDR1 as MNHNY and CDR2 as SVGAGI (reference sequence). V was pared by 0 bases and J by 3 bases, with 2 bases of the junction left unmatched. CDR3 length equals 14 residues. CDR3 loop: CASSYSPGGYEQYF. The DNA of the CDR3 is TGTGCCAGCAGTTACTCACCGGGGGGCTACGAGCAGTACTTC.

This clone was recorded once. CDR3 loop: CASSLLSDGSTDTQYF. CDR3 sequence (DNA): TGTGCCAGCAGCTTGTTGAGCGATGGGAGCACAGATACGCAGTATTTT. This chain joins TRBV7-2 and TRBJ2-3, with D uncertain. The CDR3 is 16 amino acids. Trimming pared 3 bases from V and 0 bases from J, leaving 13 bases between. Germline V CDR1 and CDR2: SGHTA, FQGNSA.

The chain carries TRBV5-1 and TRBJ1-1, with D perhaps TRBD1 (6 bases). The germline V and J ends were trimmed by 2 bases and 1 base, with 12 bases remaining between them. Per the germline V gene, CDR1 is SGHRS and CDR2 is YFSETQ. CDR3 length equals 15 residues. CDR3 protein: CASSFMGARNTEAFF. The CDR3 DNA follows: TGCGCCAGCAGCTTCATGGGGGCACGGAACACTGAAGCTTTCTTT.

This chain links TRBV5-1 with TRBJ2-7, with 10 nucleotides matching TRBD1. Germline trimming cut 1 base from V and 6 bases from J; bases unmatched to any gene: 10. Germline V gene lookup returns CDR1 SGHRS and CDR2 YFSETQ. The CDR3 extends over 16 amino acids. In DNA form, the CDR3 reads TGCGCCAGCAGCTTGCCCCCGGGACAGGGGACCCCCGAGCAGTACTTC. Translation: CASSLPPGQGTPEQYF.

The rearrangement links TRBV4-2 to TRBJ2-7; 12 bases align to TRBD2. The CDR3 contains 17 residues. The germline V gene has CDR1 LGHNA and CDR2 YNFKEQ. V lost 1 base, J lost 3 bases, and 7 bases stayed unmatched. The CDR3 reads CASSQAGASGRGYEQYF. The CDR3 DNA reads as TGTGCCAGCAGCCAAGCAGGCGCTAGCGGGAGGGGCTACGAGCAGTACTTC.

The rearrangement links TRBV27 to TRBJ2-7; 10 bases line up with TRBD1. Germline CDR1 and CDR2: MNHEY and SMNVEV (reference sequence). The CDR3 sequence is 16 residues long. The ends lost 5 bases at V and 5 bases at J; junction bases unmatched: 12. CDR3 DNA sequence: TGTGCCAGCAGTAACTCCAGACAGGGGGCGAGCCACGAGCAGTACTTC. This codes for CASSNSRQGASHEQYF.

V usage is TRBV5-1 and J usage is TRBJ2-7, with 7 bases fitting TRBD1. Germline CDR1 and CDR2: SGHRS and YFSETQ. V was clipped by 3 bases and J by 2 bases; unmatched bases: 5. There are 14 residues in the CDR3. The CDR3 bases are TGCGCCAGCAGCTGGGGACAGAGTACCTACGAGCAGTACTTC. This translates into CASSWGQSTYEQYF.

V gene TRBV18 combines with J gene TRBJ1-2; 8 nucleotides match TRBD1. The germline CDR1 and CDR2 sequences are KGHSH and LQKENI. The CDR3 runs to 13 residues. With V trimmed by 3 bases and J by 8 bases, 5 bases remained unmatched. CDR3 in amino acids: CASSPGQGIGYTF. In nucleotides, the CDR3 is TGTGCCAGCTCACCCGGACAGGGCATCGGCTACACCTTC.

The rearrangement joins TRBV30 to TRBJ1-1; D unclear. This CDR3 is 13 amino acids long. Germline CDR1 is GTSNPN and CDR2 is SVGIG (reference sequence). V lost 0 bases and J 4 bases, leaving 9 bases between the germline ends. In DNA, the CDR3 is TGTGCCTGGAGTGTAGAGGTCTCCACTGAAGCTTTCTTT. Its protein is CAWSVEVSTEAFF.

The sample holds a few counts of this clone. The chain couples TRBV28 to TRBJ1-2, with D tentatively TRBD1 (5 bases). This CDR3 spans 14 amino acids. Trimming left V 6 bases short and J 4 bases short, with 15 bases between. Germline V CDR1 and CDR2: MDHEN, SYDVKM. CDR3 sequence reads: CASRVGGSGYGYTF. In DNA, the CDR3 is TGTGCCAGCAGGGTTGGGGGGTCGGGCTATGGCTACACCTTC.

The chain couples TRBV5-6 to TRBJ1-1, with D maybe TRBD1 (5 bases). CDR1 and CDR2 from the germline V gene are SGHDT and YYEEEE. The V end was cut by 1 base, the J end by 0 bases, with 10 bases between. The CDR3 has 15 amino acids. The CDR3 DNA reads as TGTGCCAGCAGCTTGACCGGGGGGTTGAACACTGAAGCTTTCTTT. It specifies CASSLTGGLNTEAFF.

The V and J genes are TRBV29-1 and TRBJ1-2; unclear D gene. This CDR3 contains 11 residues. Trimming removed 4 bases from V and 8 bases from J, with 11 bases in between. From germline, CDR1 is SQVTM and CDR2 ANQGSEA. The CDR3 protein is CSVVVSGGYTF. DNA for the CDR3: TGCAGCGTTGTGGTTTCAGGAGGCTACACCTTC.

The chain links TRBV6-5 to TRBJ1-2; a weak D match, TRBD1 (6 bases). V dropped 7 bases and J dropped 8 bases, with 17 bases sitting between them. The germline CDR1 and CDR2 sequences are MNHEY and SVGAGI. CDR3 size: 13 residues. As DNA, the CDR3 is TGTGCCAGCAAAAGGACAGCCGGTTTCGGCTACACCTTC. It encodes CASKRTAGFGYTF.

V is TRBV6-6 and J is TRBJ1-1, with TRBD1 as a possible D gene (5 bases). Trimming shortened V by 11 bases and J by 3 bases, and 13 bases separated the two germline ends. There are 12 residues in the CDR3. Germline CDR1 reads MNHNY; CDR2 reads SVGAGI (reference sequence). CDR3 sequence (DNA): TGTGCCGTCACTCAGGGCTACACTGAAGCTTTCTTT. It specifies CAVTQGYTEAFF.

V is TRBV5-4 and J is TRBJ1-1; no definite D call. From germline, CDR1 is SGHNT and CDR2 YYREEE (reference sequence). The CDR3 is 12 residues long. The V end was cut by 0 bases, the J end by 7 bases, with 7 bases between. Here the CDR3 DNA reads TGTGCCAGCAGCTTGGGAGAGGATGAAGCTTTCTTT. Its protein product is CASSLGEDEAFF.

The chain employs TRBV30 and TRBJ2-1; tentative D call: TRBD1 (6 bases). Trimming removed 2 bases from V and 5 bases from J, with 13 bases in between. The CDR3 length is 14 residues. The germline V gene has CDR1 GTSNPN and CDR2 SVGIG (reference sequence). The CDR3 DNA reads TGTGCCTGGAGTCCGCCGGGGACACACAATGAGCAGTTCTTC. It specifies CAWSPPGTHNEQFF.